The text below deals with one TCR beta chain. Its antigen remains undetermined. Per-base qualities were not stored, and no clone one base away is much larger. The immunoSEQ Assay, a bias-controlled multiplex PCR, was used to amplify TCRbeta CDR3 regions from genomic DNA. Per the authors' processing: Within the assay, amplification of reference gene primers was used to estimate how many nucleated cells each sample contained. To quantify the absolute abundance of each unique TCRbeta CDR3 rearrangement, sequence reads were collapsed and filtered. For each sample, productive Simpson clonality was calculated as the square root of Simpson's diversity index across productive rearrangements. TCRdb took this table from immuneACCESS and kept in-frame rearrangements with V and J called. Such tables lack part of the clones; where checked against another copy, unresolved V genes explain under half of the gap, and the rest is unexplained. V and J calls plus clone size are reproduced from that table; the DNA served to infer D and trimming. The sample records roughly 200,000 clones, approximately 78% of which are singletons. The ten top clones hold 8.2% of the sample.

The sample comes from a study of blood T cell repertoires in COVID-19 (dated by TCRdb to 2018 to 2021). Concerning the study at large: Samples from collaborators originated in the United States, Italy and Spain and spanned both the acute and convalescent phases of COVID-19. The prospective study material was composed of cDNA or gDNA derived from T cells, B-cell-depleted T cells, or PBMCs. The dataset comprised deeply sampled blood TCRbeta repertoires from subjects exposed to, actively infected with, or recovered from COVID-19. The repertoires were made available in a free public database intended to serve as a resource for research on the immune response to SARS-CoV-2. Samples came from the ongoing ImmuneRACE study (first 160 participants) plus 1,254 subjects from 6 global collaborators. The sample metadata nearly always contained a de-identified subject ID, COVID-19 status, age in years and sex. Where available, HLA class I and class II types were taken from metadata supplied by the sample provider and were not determined by assay-based typing.

The investigation overall reported the following: The amount of clinical and demographic metadata varied by source and participant and was provided uncurated.

One collaborating source in Seattle enrolled patients during active infection and followed them longitudinally through the course of disease. Each collaborating institution followed its own protocols to collect whole blood in K2EDTA tubes. For TCRbeta analysis, collaborators shipped samples as frozen whole blood, isolated PBMCs, or DNA extracted from either of those sample types. Clipping removes 4 bases from V and 6 bases from J, with 7 as the unmatched junction base count. The CDR3 runs 14 amino acids, cysteine and phenylalanine included. CDR3 DNA only is kept here, 42 bases in frame from base 1. CDR1 and CDR2 are drawn from the germline V gene: KGHSH, LQKENI.

The sample comprised peripheral blood. This TCR derives from a woman at least 80 years old with COVID-19, enrolled during active disease. The chain was built from TRBV18 and TRBJ1-2; the central 8 bases match TRBD1. The bases are TGTGCCAGCTCACTCGGACAGGGAATGGATGGCTACACCTTC. Translated, it gives CASSLGQGMDGYTF.